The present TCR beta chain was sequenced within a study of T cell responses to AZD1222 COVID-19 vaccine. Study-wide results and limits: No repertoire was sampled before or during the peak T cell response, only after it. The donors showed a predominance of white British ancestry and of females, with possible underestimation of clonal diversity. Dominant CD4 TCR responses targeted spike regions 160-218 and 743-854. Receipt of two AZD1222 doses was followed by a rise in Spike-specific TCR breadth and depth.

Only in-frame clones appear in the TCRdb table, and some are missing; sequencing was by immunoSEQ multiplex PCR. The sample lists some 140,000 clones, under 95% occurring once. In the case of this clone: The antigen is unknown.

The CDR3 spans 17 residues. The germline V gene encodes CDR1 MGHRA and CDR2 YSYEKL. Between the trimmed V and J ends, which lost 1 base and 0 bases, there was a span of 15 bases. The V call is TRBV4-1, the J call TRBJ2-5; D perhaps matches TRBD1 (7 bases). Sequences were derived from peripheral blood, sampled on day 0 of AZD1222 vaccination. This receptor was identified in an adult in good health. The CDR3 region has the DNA TGCGCCAGCAGCCAAGTGTTGGCAGGGGGGAACCAAGAGACCCAGTACTTC. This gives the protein CASSQVLAGGNQETQYF.